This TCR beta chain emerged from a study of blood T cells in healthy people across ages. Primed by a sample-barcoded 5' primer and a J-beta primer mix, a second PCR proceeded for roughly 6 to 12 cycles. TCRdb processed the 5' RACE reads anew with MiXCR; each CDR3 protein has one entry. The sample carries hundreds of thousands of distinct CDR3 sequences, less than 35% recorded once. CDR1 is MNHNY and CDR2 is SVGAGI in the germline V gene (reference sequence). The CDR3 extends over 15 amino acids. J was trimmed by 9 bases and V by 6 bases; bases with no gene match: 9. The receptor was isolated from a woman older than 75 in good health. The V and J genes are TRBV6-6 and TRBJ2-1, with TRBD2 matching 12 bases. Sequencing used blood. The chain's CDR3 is CASRQLAGGFGEQFF. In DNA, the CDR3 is TGTGCCAGCAGGCAACTAGCGGGGGGTTTCGGTGAGCAGTTCTTC.